This TCR beta chain was obtained from a study of blood T cell dynamics during melanoma immunotherapy. Background on the study: First-line therapy was either pembrolizumab or nivolumab with ipilimumab for metastatic melanoma.

Time point denoted: pre-treatment baseline. Disease control meant complete response, partial response or stable disease at 12 weeks. Generated by immunoSEQ multiplex PCR, the TCRdb table keeps only in-frame clones and is missing some. The table lists about 4,800 clones, 85% to 90% of them singletons. The CDR3 has 17 residues. J was trimmed by 4 bases and V by 3 bases; bases with no gene match: 7. From germline, CDR1 is MNHNS and CDR2 SASEGT. The sequence was collected from a human donor with melanoma. The sample consisted of blood, taken from a patient treated with checkpoint blockade. The J gene is TRBJ2-2, the V gene TRBV6-1, with 11 positions matching TRBD1. CDR3 in DNA: TGTGCCAGCAGTGACGTTTTTGGGACAGGGGGCACCGGGGAGCTGTTTTTT. Translation gives CASSDVFGTGGTGELFF.